This TCR beta chain was obtained from a study of blood T cell repertoires in COVID-19. The wider study: COVID-19 samples collected from the United States, Italy and Spain covered acute and convalescent phases. T cells, B-cell-depleted T cells, or PBMCs supplied cDNA or gDNA.

The CDR3 length is 15 residues. The V segment lost 3 bases and the J segment 8 bases; nucleotides outside the gene matches: 6. In germline, CDR1 is SGDLS, CDR2 YYNGEE. Original processing methods: Amplification of reference gene primers provided the estimated nucleated cell counts. Sequenced by immunoSEQ multiplex PCR; TCRdb stores in-frame clones only, minus some. D and trimming come from the DNA, and the V and J calls and clone size come from that table. The sample consists of more than 110,000 clones, about 87% of them appearing once. This chain uses TRBV9 with TRBJ2-3; 13 nucleotides match TRBD2. This TCR was sampled from a human donor in a cohort sampled during active COVID-19. The material sequenced was peripheral blood. The CDR3 nucleotides are TGTGCCAGCAGCGCCGGACTAGCGGGAGTAACTACGCAGTATTTT. This gives the protein CASSAGLAGVTTQYF.